This T cell receptor (beta chain) was sequenced during a study of OX40 agonist ivuxolimab in advanced cancers. The sample holds one count of this clone. There are 14 residues in the CDR3. Germline CDR1 and CDR2: MNHEY and SMNVEV (reference sequence). Trimming shortened V by 2 bases and J by 7 bases, and 14 bases separated the two germline ends. Libraries were prepared by immunoSEQ multiplex PCR; TCRdb keeps only in-frame clonotypes and omits some of them. In the table there are around 75,000 clones, 65% to 85% of which are singletons. This TCR was sampled from an adult with an advanced solid tumor such as melanoma, head and neck, liver or kidney cancer. The sample consisted of CD4+ or CD8+ T cells sorted from blood, taken in a trial of the OX40 agonist ivuxolimab. The chain combines TRBV27 with TRBJ2-5; tentative D call: TRBD1 (6 bases). Here the CDR3 DNA reads TGTGCCAGCAGTTTACAGGGGACCCCAGGGACCCAGTACTTC. Translation gives CASSLQGTPGTQYF.